The TCR beta chain described here comes from a study of memory CD4+ T cells and cytomegalovirus serostatus. This clone was picked up a small number of times. The sort gate was single viable CD3+CD4+CD8-CD45RO+ cells for memory CD4+ T cells. Germline V lookup: CDR1 SGHRS, CDR2 YFSETQ. CDR3 size: 12 residues. Trimming left V 3 bases short and J 4 bases short, with 7 bases between. Generated by immunoSEQ multiplex PCR, the TCRdb table keeps only in-frame clones and is missing some. This table has tens of thousands of clones, 70% to 75% appearing once. J is TRBJ1-1 and V is TRBV5-1; D is undetermined. This clonotype was obtained from an adult in good health and CMV-seropositive. Sequenced: memory CD4+ T cells from blood. The CDR3 loop reads CASSSGGTEAFF. The CDR3 DNA reads as TGCGCCAGCAGCTCAGGTGGCACTGAAGCTTTCTTT.